The 25 T cell receptor beta chains below were found in one sample sequenced in a study of response to subunit inactivated influenza vaccine (dated by TCRdb to 2016 to 2018). The library was obtained by RT-PCR. TCRdb shows the sequencer as Illumina HiSeq 2500. The public reads were quality trimmed at Q25 with fastp and then assembled into clones with MiXCR by TCRdb, keeping productive beta chains. Merged by CDR3 protein, the rows form single entries marked with the most common genes and DNA. This sample is represented by 500,000 to 600,000 distinct CDR3 sequences; roughly 12% of them were singletons. The ten largest clones capture approximately 10% of the sample. This same sample was also part of a study on T cells expressing NK-cell markers. As described in the second report: 5'RACE template switching, by which a universal primer site and unique molecular identifiers were added, was used to make TCR beta cDNA libraries.

Material: PBMCs from blood, obtained on the day of vaccination. The source is a man aged 45-60 years who received an inactivated influenza vaccine. Donor details come from another sample of the same person, matched by shared clones.

This clonotype was seen only a few times. The chain couples TRBV14 to TRBJ2-7, with D uncertain. The V and J ends lost 4 bases and 5 bases respectively, with 12 bases between them. Germline lookup yields CDR1 SGHDN and CDR2 FVKESK. This CDR3 comprises 13 residues. In DNA, the CDR3 is TGTGCCAGCAGCCGACAAGTTCTCGACGAGCAGTACTTC. This sequence encodes CASSRQVLDEQYF.

This rearrangement joins TRBV28 to TRBJ2-7; D ambiguous. Germline CDR1 reads MDHEN; CDR2 reads SYDVKM. The CDR3 length is 14 residues. Trimming removed 7 bases at V and 4 bases at J, with 17 bases between. CDR3 nucleotide sequence: TGTGCCAGCACAAGCCCGGGCTACAATTACGAGCAGTACTTC. This codes for CASTSPGYNYEQYF.

This clonotype was observed a few times. This sequence joins TRBV4-1 and TRBJ2-4; 11 positions agree with TRBD2. With 5 bases clipped from V and 3 bases from J, the junction kept 9 bases outside the gene matches. The germline CDR1 and CDR2 sequences are MGHRA and YSYEKL. The length of the CDR3 is 17 residues. CDR3 residues: CASSSDVAGGSKNIQYF. In DNA form, the CDR3 reads TGCGCCAGCAGCTCCGACGTAGCGGGGGGGAGCAAAAACATTCAGTACTTC.

This clonotype was seen only a few times. The chain is built from TRBV11-2 and TRBJ2-3, with 7 bases lining up with TRBD1. The CDR3 sequence is 15 residues long. Losses at the gene ends were 6 bases for V and 2 bases for J; bases not matched to a gene: 8. Germline-derived CDR1 and CDR2 are SGHAT and FQNNGV. The CDR3 DNA reads as TGTGCCAGCAGTAAAGGGGGCGGACTCACAGATACGCAGTATTTT. Protein sequence: CASSKGGGLTDTQYF.

V and J are TRBV28 and TRBJ2-7, with D possibly matching TRBD2 (7 bases). Germline V gene sequence: CDR1 MDHEN, CDR2 SYDVKM. The CDR3 covers 16 residues. V lost 1 base and J lost 0, with 13 bases in between. CDR3 sequence: CASSLSPRGGSYEQYF. The DNA for the CDR3 is TGTGCCAGCAGTTTATCCCCTAGGGGGGGCTCCTACGAGCAGTACTTC.

This clonotype has just a few counts. This chain uses TRBV7-9 with TRBJ2-7, with D perhaps matching TRBD1 (7 bases). Germline CDR1 is SEHNR and CDR2 is FQNEAQ (reference sequence). CDR3 length: 14 amino acids. Trimming left V 1 base short and J 5 bases short, with 12 bases between. CDR3 DNA: TGTGCCAGCAGCTTAGGAGGAGGGGGCAACGAGCAGTACTTC. Amino acid sequence: CASSLGGGGNEQYF.

The rearrangement joins TRBV20-1 to TRBJ2-7, with D maybe TRBD2 (6 bases). The CDR3 length is 12 residues. Between the trimmed V and J ends, which lost 5 bases and 3 bases, there was a span of 11 bases. The germline gives CDR1 DFQATT, CDR2 SNEGSKA (reference sequence). In DNA form, the CDR3 reads TGCAGTGCTGGGGAGGATAGCTACGAGCAGTACTTC. This gives the protein CSAGEDSYEQYF.

V is TRBV29-1 and J is TRBJ2-7; 9 bases fit TRBD1. J lost 6 bases, V lost 6 bases, and 15 bases had no gene match. The CDR3 consists of 15 residues. Germline V gene data show CDR1 as SQVTM and CDR2 as ANQGSEA. DNA for the CDR3: TGCAGCGTGGGGAAGACAGGGGGATTACCCTCCGAGCAGTACTTC. This codes for CSVGKTGGLPSEQYF.

A few counts support this clonotype. The gene calls are TRBV10-3 and TRBJ1-6; D is possibly TRBD1 (6 bases). The length of the CDR3 is 14 residues. Between the trimmed V and J ends, which lost 0 bases and 11 bases, there was a span of 11 bases. Per germline, CDR1 ENHRY and CDR2 SYGVKD. The DNA for the CDR3 is TGTGCCATCAGTGAGTCCGGGGGGGCAGCACCCCTCCACTTT. Translating it yields CAISESGGAAPLHF.

V is TRBV30 and J is TRBJ1-6; 10 positions agree with TRBD1. With V trimmed by 3 bases and J by 8 bases, 16 bases remained unmatched. This CDR3 is 18 amino acids long. Germline V lookup: CDR1 GTSNPN, CDR2 SVGIG (reference sequence). The CDR3 region is CAWREDWDRGYTDSPLHF. CDR3 DNA sequence: TGTGCCTGGAGGGAGGACTGGGACAGGGGCTACACGGATTCACCCCTCCACTTT.

This sequence joins TRBV4-1 and TRBJ2-1, with D possibly matching TRBD2 (5 bases). The V gene's germline CDR1 is MGHRA and CDR2 YSYEKL. V was clipped by 3 bases and J by 9 bases, with 18 bases between them. There are 15 residues in the CDR3. This CDR3 reads CASSQGARTRGEQFF. In nucleotides, the CDR3 is TGCGCCAGCAGCCAGGGAGCTCGGACTCGCGGTGAGCAGTTCTTC.

Many counts were recorded for this clonotype. This chain connects TRBV29-1 to TRBJ1-1; D possibly corresponds to TRBD1 (5 bases). This CDR3 is 14 amino acids long. Germline assignment: CDR1 SQVTM and CDR2 ANQGSEA. V was shortened by 5 bases and J by 5 bases, with 18 bases between the two germline ends. Written as DNA, the CDR3 is TGCAGCGTTCACCCCCAGGGAGCGAGTACTGAAGCTTTCTTT. This encodes CSVHPQGASTEAFF.

The V gene is TRBV4-1, the J gene TRBJ2-3, with D maybe TRBD2 (5 bases). CDR1 MGHRA and CDR2 YSYEKL come from the germline V gene. The CDR3 totals 15 residues. The V gene lost 4 bases and the J gene lost 2 bases, with 13 bases spanning the gap. This chain's CDR3 is CASSLGGAFTDTQYF. Here the CDR3 DNA reads TGCGCCAGCAGCCTTGGAGGAGCATTCACAGATACGCAGTATTTT.

In this sample, this clonotype turned up a few times. The chain combines TRBV5-1 with TRBJ1-5; D possibly corresponds to TRBD1 (5 bases). CDR1 is SGHRS and CDR2 is YFSETQ in the germline V gene. V lost 2 bases, J lost 6 bases, and 12 bases lay in between. The length of the CDR3 is 14 residues. The chain's CDR3 is CASSFLGEGQPQHF. Written as DNA, the CDR3 is TGCGCCAGCAGCTTCCTGGGGGAAGGTCAGCCCCAGCATTTT. Complete variable domain (other parts from reference TRBV5-1 and TRBJ1-5): KAGVTQTPRYLIKTRGQQVTLSCSPISGHRSVSWYQQTPGQGLQFLFEYFSETQRNKGNFPGRFSGRQFSNSRSEMNVSTLELGDSALYLCASSFLGEGQPQHFGDGTRLSIL.

This chain links TRBV7-2 with TRBJ2-7, with 8 positions matching TRBD2. The length of the CDR3 is 14 residues. The germline gives CDR1 SGHTA, CDR2 FQGNSA. V lost 5 bases, J lost 2 bases, and 5 bases stayed unmatched. The CDR3 nucleotides are TGTGCCAGCAGCCGGGAGGGTCCTGCCTACGAGCAGTACTTC. It specifies CASSREGPAYEQYF.

This clonotype was counted at least ten times. Germline is not matched at one junction end, which may reflect a read error. This chain links TRBV7-9 with TRBJ2-1, with 9 bases matching TRBD1. There are 15 residues in the CDR3. Germline CDR1 and CDR2: SEHNR and FQNEAQ (reference sequence). The CDR3 reads CASSLGQGTYNEQFF. The CDR3 coding sequence is TGCGCCAGCAGTCTCGGACAGGGGACTTACAATGAGCAGTTCTTC.

The V and J genes are TRBV20-1 and TRBJ1-5; 8 bases are a match to TRBD1. The CDR3 runs 14 residues. The germline V gene encodes CDR1 DFQATT and CDR2 SNEGSKA (reference sequence). The V segment lost 0 bases and the J segment 5 bases; nucleotides outside the gene matches: 3. CDR3 residues: CSARDRQGYQPQHF. The CDR3 DNA reads as TGCAGTGCTAGAGATCGACAGGGGTATCAGCCCCAGCATTTT.

This clonotype was picked up a small number of times. V and J are TRBV20-1 and TRBJ1-1; D call uncertain. Germline CDR1 is DFQATT and CDR2 is SNEGSKA (reference sequence). Trimming removed 6 bases at V and 0 bases at J, with 11 bases between. CDR3 size: 13 residues. The CDR3 DNA reads TGCAGTGCAGATAGGGCCATGAACACTGAAGCTTTCTTT. Translation: CSADRAMNTEAFF.

The chain joins TRBV3-1 to TRBJ2-7; TRBD1 agrees at 7 bases. In germline, CDR1 is LGHDT, CDR2 YNNKEL (reference sequence). V lost 3 bases and J lost 7; bases outside the gene matches: 6. The CDR3 spans 13 residues. The CDR3 nucleotides are TGTGCCAGCAGCCATCAACCGGGACAGGAGCAGTACTTC. Its protein product is CASSHQPGQEQYF.

The chain links TRBV6-2 or TRBV6-3 to TRBJ2-5, with D possibly called TRBD1 or TRBD2 (5 bases each). The CDR3 has 15 residues. Trimming removed 6 bases at V and 2 bases at J, with 16 bases between. In germline, CDR1 is MNHEY, CDR2 SVGEGT. The CDR3 region has the DNA TGTGCCAGCAGCCTCTGGGGGAGCGTACAAGAGACCCAGTACTTC. This sequence encodes CASSLWGSVQETQYF.

This clonotype was seen a handful of times. The chain links TRBV10-3 to TRBJ2-7; a weak D match, TRBD1 (5 bases). The CDR3 is made up of 12 amino acids. Germline V gene lookup returns CDR1 ENHRY and CDR2 SYGVKD. The V and J ends lost 5 bases and 4 bases respectively, with 9 bases between them. CDR3 in amino acids: CAISTTAYEQYF. The CDR3 region has the DNA TGTGCCATCAGTACGACAGCTTACGAGCAGTACTTC.

The chain uses TRBV6-5 and TRBJ2-2; either TRBD1 or TRBD2 may supply D (6 bases each). Germline V gene sequence: CDR1 MNHEY, CDR2 SVGAGI. Trimming stripped 2 bases from V and 4 bases from J, with 11 bases between. The CDR3 is 15 residues long. The CDR3 loop is CASSYGGLGTGELFF. In nucleotides, the CDR3 is TGTGCCAGCAGTTACGGGGGGCTAGGCACCGGGGAGCTGTTTTTT.

This clonotype was seen more than once but under ten times. A much larger clone is a single base away; this may be a read error. The J gene is TRBJ2-2, the V gene TRBV7-8; tentative D call: TRBD1 (6 bases). The length of the CDR3 is 14 residues. Trimming stripped 5 bases from V and 3 bases from J, with 10 bases between. Germline assignment: CDR1 SGHVS and CDR2 FQNEAQ. The CDR3 protein is CASSEGQHTGELFF. In DNA form, the CDR3 reads TGTGCCAGCAGCGAAGGACAGCACACCGGGGAGCTGTTTTTT. The full variable domain, with the rest looked up from reference TRBV7-8 and TRBJ2-2, is GAGVSQSPRYKVAKRGQDVALRCDPISGHVSLFWYQQALGQGPEFLTYFQNEAQLDKSGLPSDRFFAERPEGSVSTLKIQRTQQEDSAVYLCASSEGQHTGELFFGEGSRLTVL.

The chain joins TRBV12-3 or TRBV12-4 to TRBJ2-1; 10 nucleotides align to TRBD2. V lost 10 bases and J lost 3; bases outside the gene matches: 12. The CDR3 is 16 residues long. CDR3 DNA sequence: TGTGCCACCACCGGGTCAGGACTAGCGGACTACAATGAGCAGTTCTTC. It yields the protein CATTGSGLADYNEQFF.

The chain carries TRBV30 and TRBJ2-7; 10 positions match TRBD1. Looked up from germline, CDR1 is GTSNPN and CDR2 is SVGIG (reference sequence). CDR3 length equals 14 residues. V lost 1 base, J lost 7 bases, and 7 bases stayed unmatched. The CDR3 region is CAWSAGTGVIEQYF. The CDR3 DNA is TGTGCCTGGAGTGCCGGGACAGGGGTCATAGAGCAGTACTTC.